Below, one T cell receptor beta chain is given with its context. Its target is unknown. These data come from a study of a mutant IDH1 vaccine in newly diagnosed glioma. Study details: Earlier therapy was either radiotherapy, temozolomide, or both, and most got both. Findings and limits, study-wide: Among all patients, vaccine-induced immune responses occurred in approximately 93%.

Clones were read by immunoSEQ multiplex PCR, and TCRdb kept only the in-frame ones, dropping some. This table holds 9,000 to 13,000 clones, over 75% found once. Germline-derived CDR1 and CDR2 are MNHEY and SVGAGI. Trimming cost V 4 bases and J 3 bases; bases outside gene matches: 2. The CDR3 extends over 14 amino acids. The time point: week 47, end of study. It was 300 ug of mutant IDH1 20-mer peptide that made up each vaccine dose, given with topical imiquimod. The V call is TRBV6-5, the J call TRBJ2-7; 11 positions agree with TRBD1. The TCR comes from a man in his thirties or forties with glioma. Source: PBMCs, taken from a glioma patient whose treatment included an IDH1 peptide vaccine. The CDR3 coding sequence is TGTGCCAGCAGTTTTGGGACAGGGGGCTACGAGCAGTACTTC. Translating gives CASSFGTGGYEQYF.